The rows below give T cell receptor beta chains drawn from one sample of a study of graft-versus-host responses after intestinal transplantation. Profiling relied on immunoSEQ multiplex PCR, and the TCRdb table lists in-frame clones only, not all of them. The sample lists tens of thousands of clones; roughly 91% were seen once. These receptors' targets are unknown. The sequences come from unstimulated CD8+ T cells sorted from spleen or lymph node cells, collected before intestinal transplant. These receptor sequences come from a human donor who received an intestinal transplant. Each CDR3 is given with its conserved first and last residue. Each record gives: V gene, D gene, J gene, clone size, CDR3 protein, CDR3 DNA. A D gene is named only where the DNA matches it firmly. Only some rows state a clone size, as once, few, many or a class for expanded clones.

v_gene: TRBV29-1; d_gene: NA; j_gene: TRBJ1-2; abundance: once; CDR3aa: CSVEQVAGSNYGYTF; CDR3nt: TGCAGCGTTGAACAGGTAGCCGGGAGTAACTATGGCTACACCTTC
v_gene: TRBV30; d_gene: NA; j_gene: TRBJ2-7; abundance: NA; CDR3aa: CAWSVPRSSYEQYF; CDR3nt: TGTGCCTGGAGTGTACCTCGTAGCTCCTACGAGCAGTACTTC
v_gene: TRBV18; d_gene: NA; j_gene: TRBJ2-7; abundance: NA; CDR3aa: CASSHDRSSYEQYF; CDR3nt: TGTGCCAGCTCACATGACAGGAGCTCCTACGAGCAGTACTTC
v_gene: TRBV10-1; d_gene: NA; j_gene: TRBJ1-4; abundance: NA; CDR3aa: CASSESYRATNEKLFF; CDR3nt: TGCGCCAGCAGTGAGTCCTACAGGGCAACTAATGAAAAACTGTTTTTT
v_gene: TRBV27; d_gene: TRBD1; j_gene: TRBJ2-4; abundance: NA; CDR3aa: CASSLRGQGESIQYF; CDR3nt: TGTGCCAGCAGTTTAAGGGGACAGGGGGAGAGCATTCAGTACTTC
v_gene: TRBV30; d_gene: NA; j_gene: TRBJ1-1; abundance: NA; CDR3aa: CAWTYGGNTEAFF; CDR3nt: TGTGCCTGGACGTACGGGGGGAACACTGAAGCTTTCTTT
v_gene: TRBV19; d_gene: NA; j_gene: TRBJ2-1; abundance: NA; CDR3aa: CASSIPDSNSYNEQFF; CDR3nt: TGTGCCAGTAGTATCCCCGACAGCAACTCCTACAATGAGCAGTTCTTC
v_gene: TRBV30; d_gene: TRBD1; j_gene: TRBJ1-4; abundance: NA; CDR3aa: CAWLDRVDEKLFF; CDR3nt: TGTGCCTGGCTCGACAGGGTAGATGAAAAACTGTTTTTT
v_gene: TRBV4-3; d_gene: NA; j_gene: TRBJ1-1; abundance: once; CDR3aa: CASSQDRETGNTEAFF; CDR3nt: TGCGCCAGCAGCCAAGATCGCGAGACAGGGAACACTGAAGCTTTCTTT
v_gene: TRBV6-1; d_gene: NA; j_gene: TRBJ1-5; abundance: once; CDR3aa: CASSWVESQPQHF; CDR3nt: TGTGCCAGCAGTTGGGTGGAGAGTCAGCCCCAGCATTTT
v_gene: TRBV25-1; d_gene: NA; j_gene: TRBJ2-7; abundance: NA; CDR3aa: CASSAFEQGTYEQYF; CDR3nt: TGTGCCAGCAGTGCGTTCGAACAGGGCACCTACGAGCAGTACTTC
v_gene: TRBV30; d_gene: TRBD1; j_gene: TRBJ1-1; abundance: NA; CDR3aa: CAWSSGYRDRAPEAFF; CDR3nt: TGTGCCTGGAGTTCTGGGTACCGGGACAGGGCCCCCGAAGCTTTCTTT
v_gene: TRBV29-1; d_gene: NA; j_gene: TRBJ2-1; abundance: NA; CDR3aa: CSVETSRYEQFF; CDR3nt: TGCAGCGTTGAAACTTCCCGTTATGAGCAGTTCTTC
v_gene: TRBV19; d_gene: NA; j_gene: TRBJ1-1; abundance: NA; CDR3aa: CASSIAGTLGTEAFF; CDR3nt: TGTGCCAGTAGTATAGCCGGGACTCTAGGCACTGAAGCTTTCTTT
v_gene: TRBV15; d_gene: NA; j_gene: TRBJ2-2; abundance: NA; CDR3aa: CATSSIQGRTGELFF; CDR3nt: TGTGCCACCAGCAGTATACAGGGACGCACCGGGGAGCTGTTTTTT
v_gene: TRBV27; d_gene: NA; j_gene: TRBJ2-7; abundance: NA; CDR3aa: CASSLSGRGLLYEQYF; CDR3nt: TGTGCCAGCAGTTTATCTGGGCGGGGTTTATTGTACGAGCAGTACTTC
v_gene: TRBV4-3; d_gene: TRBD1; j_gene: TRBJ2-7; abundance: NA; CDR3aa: CASSQDWGQGAYEQYF; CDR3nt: TGCGCCAGCAGCCAAGATTGGGGACAGGGGGCTTACGAGCAGTACTTC
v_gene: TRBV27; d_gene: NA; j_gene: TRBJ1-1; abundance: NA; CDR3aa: CASSSDKNTEAFF; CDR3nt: TGTGCCAGCAGTTCGGACAAGAACACTGAAGCTTTCTTT
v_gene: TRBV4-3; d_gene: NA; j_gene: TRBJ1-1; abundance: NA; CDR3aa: CASSLTRDLNTEAFF; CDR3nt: TGCGCCAGCAGCCTGACTAGGGACCTGAACACTGAAGCTTTCTTT
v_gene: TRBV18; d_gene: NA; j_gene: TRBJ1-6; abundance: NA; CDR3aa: CASSTGGNSPLHF; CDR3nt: TGTGCCAGCTCTACGGGTGGGAATTCACCCCTCCACTTT
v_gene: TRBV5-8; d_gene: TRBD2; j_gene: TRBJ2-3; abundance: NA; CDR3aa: CASSPFSRGVDTQYF; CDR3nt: TGTGCCAGCAGCCCCTTTTCCCGGGGGGTAGATACGCAGTATTTT
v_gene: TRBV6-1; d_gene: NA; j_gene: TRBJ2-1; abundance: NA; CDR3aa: CASSSPNEQFF; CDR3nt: TGTGCCAGCAGTTCTCCGAATGAGCAGTTCTTC
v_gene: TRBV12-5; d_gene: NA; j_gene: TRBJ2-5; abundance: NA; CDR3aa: CASGSQFRSGPGKETQYF; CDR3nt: TGTGCTAGTGGTTCCCAATTCCGTTCCGGCCCAGGGAAGGAGACCCAGTACTTC
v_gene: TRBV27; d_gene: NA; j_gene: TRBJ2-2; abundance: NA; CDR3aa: CASSLIQPNTGELFF; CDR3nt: TGTGCCAGCAGTTTAATACAGCCTAACACCGGGGAGCTGTTTTTT
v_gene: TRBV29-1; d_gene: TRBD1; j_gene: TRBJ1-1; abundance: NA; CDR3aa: CSVGGGTGLNTEAFF; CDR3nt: TGCAGCGTTGGAGGAGGGACAGGGTTGAACACTGAAGCTTTCTTT
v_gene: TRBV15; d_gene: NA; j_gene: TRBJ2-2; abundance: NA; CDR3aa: CATSVTRGTSNTGELFF; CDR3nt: TGTGCCACCAGCGTTACACGGGGAACTTCGAACACCGGGGAGCTGTTTTTT
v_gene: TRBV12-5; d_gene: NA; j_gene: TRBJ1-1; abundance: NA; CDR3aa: CASGVPGRQDTEAFF; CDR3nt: TGTGCTAGTGGTGTTCCAGGCCGACAGGACACTGAAGCTTTCTTT
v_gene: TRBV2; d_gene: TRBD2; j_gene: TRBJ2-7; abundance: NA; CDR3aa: CASSGYGGLGLAGGISYEQYF; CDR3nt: TGTGCCAGCAGTGGTTATGGTGGGTTGGGACTAGCGGGGGGAATATCCTACGAGCAGTACTTC
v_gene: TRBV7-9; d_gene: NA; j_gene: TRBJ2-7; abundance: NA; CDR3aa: CASSPLSLGTPTYEQYF; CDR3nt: TGTGCCAGCAGCCCTCTGTCGTTGGGGACACCGACCTACGAGCAGTACTTC
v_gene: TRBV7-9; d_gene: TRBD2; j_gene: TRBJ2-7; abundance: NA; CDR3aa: CASSPGLAGFNEQYF; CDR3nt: TGTGCCAGCAGCCCGGGACTAGCGGGGTTTAACGAGCAGTACTTC
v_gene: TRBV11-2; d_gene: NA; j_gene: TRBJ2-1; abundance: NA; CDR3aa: CASSYTSDRNNEQFF; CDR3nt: TGTGCCAGCAGTTACACTTCAGACAGAAACAATGAGCAGTTCTTC
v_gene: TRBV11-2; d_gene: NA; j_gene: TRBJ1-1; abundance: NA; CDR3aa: CASSLGGGSTEAFF; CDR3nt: TGTGCCAGCAGCTTAGGGGGCGGGAGTACTGAAGCTTTCTTT
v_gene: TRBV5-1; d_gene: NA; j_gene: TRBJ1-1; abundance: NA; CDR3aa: CASSLQSLNTEAFF; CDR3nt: TGCGCCAGCAGCCTACAGAGTTTGAACACTGAAGCTTTCTTT
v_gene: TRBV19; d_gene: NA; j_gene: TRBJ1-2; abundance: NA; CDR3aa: CASSIVVRDTYGYTF; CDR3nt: TGTGCCAGTAGTATAGTCGTCAGGGATACCTATGGCTACACCTTC
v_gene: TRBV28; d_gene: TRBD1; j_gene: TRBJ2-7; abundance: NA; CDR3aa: CASSGTGGYEQYF; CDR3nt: TGTGCCAGCAGTGGGACAGGGGGGTACGAGCAGTACTTC
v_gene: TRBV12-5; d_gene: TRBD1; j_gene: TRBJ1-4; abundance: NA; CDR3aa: CASGTGTGNEKLFF; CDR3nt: TGTGCTAGCGGTACCGGGACAGGTAATGAAAAACTGTTTTTT
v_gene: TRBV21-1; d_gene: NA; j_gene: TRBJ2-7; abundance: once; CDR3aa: CASSKEKRLKYEQYF; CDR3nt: TGTGCCAGCAGCAAAGAGAAGCGACTGAAATACGAGCAGTACTTC
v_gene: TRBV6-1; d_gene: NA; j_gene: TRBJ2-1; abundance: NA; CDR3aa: CASQQGNNEQFF; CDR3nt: TGTGCCAGCCAACAGGGAAACAATGAGCAGTTCTTC
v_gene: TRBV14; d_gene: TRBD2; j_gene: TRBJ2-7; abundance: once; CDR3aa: CASSQETGGYEQYF; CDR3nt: TGTGCCAGCAGCCAAGAGACGGGGGGCTACGAGCAGTACTTC
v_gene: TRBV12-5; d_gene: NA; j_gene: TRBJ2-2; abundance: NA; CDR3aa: CASGFFAGRGGLFF; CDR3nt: TGTGCTAGTGGTTTCTTCGCGGGGAGGGGGGGGCTGTTTTTT